What follows are 8 T cell receptor beta chains derived from one specimen sequenced in a study of shared clonotypes between healthy human individuals. The repertoire was sequenced with immunoSEQ multiplex PCR; TCRdb's copy has only in-frame clones and lacks some. The data show about 1 million clones, approximately 76% seen once. What was sequenced was memory CD4+ T cells sorted from blood. Subset denoted: CD45RA-negative fraction. The receptors originated from a man between 18 and 29 years old in good health.

The chain uses TRBV2 and TRBJ2-1; TRBD2 matches at 9 bases. The ends lost 2 bases at V and 2 bases at J; junction bases unmatched: 1. The CDR3 length is 15 residues. Germline CDR1 SNHLY, CDR2 FYNNEI. As DNA, the CDR3 is TGTGCCAGCAGTGAACTAGCGGGAACCTACAATGAGCAGTTCTTC. Protein sequence: CASSELAGTYNEQFF.

This rearrangement joins TRBV7-3 to TRBJ2-5, with D maybe TRBD2 (6 bases). The germline V gene encodes CDR1 SGHTA and CDR2 FQGTGA. There are 15 residues in the CDR3. V dropped 5 bases and J dropped 3 bases, with 16 bases sitting between them. The CDR3 nucleotides read TGTGCCAGCAGCCAGGGTGCGGGGTTTGAAGAGACCCAGTACTTC. It translates to CASSQGAGFEETQYF. Combining the CDR3 with reference TRBV7-3 and TRBJ2-5 gives the whole variable domain GAGVSQTPSNKVTEKGKYVELRCDPISGHTALYWYRQSLGQGPEFLIYFQGTGAADDSGLPNDRFFAVRPEGSVSTLKIQRTERGDSAVYLCASSQGAGFEETQYFGPGTRLLVL.

The CDR3 protein is CASSLAAGGDTEAFF. The CDR3 DNA reads as TGTGCCAGCAGCTTAGCGGCCGGAGGGGACACTGAAGCTTTCTTT. The chain joins TRBV7-8 to TRBJ1-1, with D possibly matching TRBD1 (5 bases). Trimming shortened V by 0 bases and J by 3 bases, and 11 bases separated the two germline ends. Germline CDR1 reads SGHVS; CDR2 reads FQNEAQ. CDR3 length equals 15 residues.

V gene TRBV6-6 combines with J gene TRBJ2-5; no clear D. CDR3 length equals 12 residues. Looked up from germline, CDR1 is MNHNY and CDR2 is SVGAGI (reference sequence). The V end was cut by 2 bases, the J end by 5 bases, with 6 bases between. DNA for the CDR3: TGTGCCAGCAGTTACCCTCTGGAGACCCAGTACTTC. Amino acids: CASSYPLETQYF.

The rearrangement links TRBV5-5 to TRBJ1-6; D remains unclear. The CDR3 extends over 13 amino acids. Germline lookup yields CDR1 SGHKS and CDR2 YYEKEE (reference sequence). Trimming cost V 0 bases and J 6 bases, with 4 bases left between them. Written as DNA, the CDR3 is TGTGCCAGCAGCTTGGCAGTTAATTCACCCCTCCACTTT. It encodes CASSLAVNSPLHF.

Regarding this clone: The identical CDR3 is also encoded by other nucleotide sequences in the sample. The V gene is TRBV10-2, the J gene TRBJ1-4; possibly TRBD1 for D (5 bases). V was pared by 5 bases and J by 0 bases, with 7 bases between. The CDR3 totals 14 residues. Germline V CDR1 and CDR2: WSHSY, SAAADI. CDR3 coding DNA: TGCGCCAGCAGTCGGGACCCAACTAATGAAAAACTGTTTTTT. Its translation: CASSRDPTNEKLFF.

This chain links TRBV28 with TRBJ1-2, with D tentatively TRBD1 (5 bases). V gave up 5 bases and J gave up 5 bases, with 12 bases separating them. The CDR3 contains 13 residues. Germline V lookup: CDR1 MDHEN, CDR2 SYDVKM. The CDR3 is CASSRSGGYGYTF. The CDR3 DNA follows: TGTGCCAGCAGTCGGTCGGGGGGTTATGGCTACACCTTC.

The rearrangement links TRBV28 to TRBJ2-7; TRBD1 agrees at 10 bases. After removal of 6 bases from V and 0 bases from J, the junction contained 14 bases not matched to a gene. Looked up from germline, CDR1 is MDHEN and CDR2 is SYDVKM. CDR3 length: 18 amino acids. The CDR3 bases are TGTGCCAGCAGACCACCCGCCGGTGGGACAGGGGCCTCCTACGAGCAGTACTTC. This gives the protein CASRPPAGGTGASYEQYF.